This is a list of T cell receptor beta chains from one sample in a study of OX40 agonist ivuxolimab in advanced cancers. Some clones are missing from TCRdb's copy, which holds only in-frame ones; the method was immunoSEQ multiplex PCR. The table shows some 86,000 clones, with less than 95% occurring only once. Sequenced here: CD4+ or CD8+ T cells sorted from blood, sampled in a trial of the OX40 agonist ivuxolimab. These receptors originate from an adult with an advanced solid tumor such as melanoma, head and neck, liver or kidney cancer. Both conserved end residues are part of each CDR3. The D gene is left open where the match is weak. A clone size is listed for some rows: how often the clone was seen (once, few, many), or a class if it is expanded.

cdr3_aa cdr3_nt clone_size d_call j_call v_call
CASSGTGGEQYF TGCGCCAGCAGTGGGACAGGGGGCGAGCAGTACTTC - TRBD1 TRBJ2-7 TRBV10-1
CASSRTGVGTEAFF TGTGCCAGCTCGCGGACAGGGGTGGGCACTGAAGCTTTCTTT - TRBD1 TRBJ1-1 TRBV18
CASSLAEGANSPLHF TGTGCCAGCAGCTTGGCCGAGGGCGCCAATTCACCCCTCCACTTT - - TRBJ1-6 TRBV5-6
CATSAPTGSGNYGYTF TGTGCCACCAGCGCCCCGACAGGGAGTGGAAACTATGGCTACACCTTC - TRBD1 TRBJ1-2 TRBV15
CASGPSLAGGLDTQYF TGTGCCAGCGGCCCCTCCCTAGCGGGGGGGCTGGATACGCAGTATTTT - TRBD2 TRBJ2-3 TRBV25-1
CASSSTGAFYGYTF TGTGCCAGCAGTTCCACCGGGGCGTTTTATGGCTACACCTTC - - TRBJ1-2 TRBV6-5
CASSPSQPRGNNSPLHF TGTGCCAGCTCACCTAGCCAGCCGCGGGGGAATAATTCACCCCTCCACTTT - - TRBJ1-6 TRBV18
CASRSFVGGAEDTQYF TGCGCCAGCAGATCCTTTGTCGGGGGTGCGGAAGATACGCAGTATTTT - - TRBJ2-3 TRBV5-1
CASSALANVLTF TGTGCCAGCAGCGCCTTGGCCAACGTCCTGACTTTC - - TRBJ2-6 TRBV7-8
CASGPSEHNEKLFF TGTGCCAGCGGCCCAAGTGAGCATAATGAAAAACTGTTTTTT - - TRBJ1-4 TRBV6-8
CASGQIYGYTF TGTGCCAGCGGCCAGATATATGGCTACACCTTC once - TRBJ1-2 TRBV6-5
CSVEKGANAEAFF TGCAGCGTTGAGAAGGGGGCGAATGCTGAAGCTTTCTTT - TRBD1 TRBJ1-1 TRBV29-1
CASRSIGRAGELFF TGTGCCAGCAGATCAATCGGTAGGGCCGGGGAGCTGTTTTTT - - TRBJ2-2 TRBV6-6
CASRGQGNTQPQHF TGTGCCAGCAGAGGACAGGGGAATACTCAGCCCCAGCATTTT - TRBD1 TRBJ1-5 TRBV4-2
CSASSDRTNTF TGCAGTGCTTCTTCAGACAGGACAAACACCTTC - - TRBJ1-2 TRBV20-1
CASSPGQGAKGETQYF TGTGCCAGTAGTCCCGGACAGGGGGCGAAAGGAGAGACCCAGTACTTC once TRBD1 TRBJ2-5 TRBV19
CASSGGDRGGSSPLHF TGTGCCAGCAGTGGCGGGGACAGGGGTGGTAGTTCACCCCTCCACTTT - TRBD1 TRBJ1-6 TRBV2
CASSYGQAQSDQPQHF TGTGCCAGCAGTTACGGGCAGGCACAGAGTGATCAGCCCCAGCATTTT - - TRBJ1-5 TRBV6-6
CATSRDKLGGVYRISPLHF TGTGCCACCAGCAGAGATAAGTTGGGAGGGGTTTATAGAATTTCACCCCTCCACTTT once - TRBJ1-6 TRBV15
CASSGGGVTQYF TGTGCCAGTTCGGGGGGTGGGGTTACGCAGTATTTT few TRBD2 TRBJ2-3 TRBV7-8
CASTGRGLYLYGYTF TGTGCCAGTACGGGGCGGGGACTCTACCTTTATGGCTACACCTTC - - TRBJ1-2 TRBV19
CASSPMTVNTEAFF TGTGCCAGCAGCCCTATGACAGTGAACACTGAAGCTTTCTTT once - TRBJ1-1 TRBV2
CASSYNPRGKDYGYTF TGTGCCAGCAGTTACAACCCCAGGGGAAAGGACTATGGCTACACCTTC - - TRBJ1-2 TRBV6-5
CASSPQGAGIYGYTF TGTGCCAGCAGCCCGCAGGGGGCTGGGATCTATGGCTACACCTTC - TRBD1 TRBJ1-2 TRBV7-9
CASSIVGGPSNQPQHF TGTGCCAGCAGCATTGTGGGGGGCCCTAGCAATCAGCCCCAGCATTTT - - TRBJ1-5 TRBV5-5
CAWGVQGGTEAFF TGTGCCTGGGGGGTACAGGGAGGCACTGAAGCTTTCTTT - - TRBJ1-1 TRBV30
CASTRPRVLSETQYF TGTGCCAGCACCCGCCCAAGGGTTCTGTCAGAGACCCAGTACTTC - - TRBJ2-5 TRBV7-8
CASSEGRGDTEAFF TGTGCCAGCAGTGAAGGCAGGGGAGACACTGAAGCTTTCTTT - - TRBJ1-1 TRBV2
CASSPAVNTEAFF TGTGCCAGCAGCCCCGCAGTGAACACTGAAGCTTTCTTT few - TRBJ1-1 TRBV5-4
CASSLNIQGYEQFF TGTGCTAGCAGCCTAAATATACAGGGCTATGAGCAGTTCTTC - - TRBJ2-1 TRBV7-7
CASSLYSMGQQETQYF TGTGCCAGCAGCCTATACTCGATGGGACAGCAAGAGACCCAGTACTTC - TRBD1 TRBJ2-5 TRBV5-6
CASREWSNTEAFF TGTGCCAGCAGGGAGTGGAGTAACACTGAAGCTTTCTTT - - TRBJ1-1 TRBV2
CASSITDWDTIYF TGTGCCAGTAGTATTACGGACTGGGACACCATATATTTT once - TRBJ1-3 TRBV19
CASSEAQGRNSGEAFF TGTGCCAGCAGTGAAGCGCAGGGGCGGAATTCTGGTGAAGCTTTCTTT - - TRBJ1-1 TRBV6-1
CASSDPGLRQETQYF TGTGCCAGCAGTGATCCGGGACTTCGACAAGAGACCCAGTACTTC - - TRBJ2-5 TRBV2
CASSTIQGANEAFF TGTGCCAGTAGTACCATACAGGGGGCGAATGAAGCTTTCTTT once TRBD1 TRBJ1-1 TRBV19
CSVGGQPYGYTF TGCAGCGTTGGAGGACAGCCCTATGGCTACACCTTC - - TRBJ1-2 TRBV29-1
CASSLGTGKNQPQHF TGTGCCAGCAGCCTCGGGACAGGGAAGAACCAGCCCCAGCATTTT - TRBD1 TRBJ1-5 TRBV11-2
CSVEPAGLAGGVWETQYF TGCAGCGTTGAACCGGCGGGACTAGCGGGGGGGGTTTGGGAGACCCAGTACTTC - TRBD2 TRBJ2-5 TRBV29-1
CAWSLSSLTYQPQHF TGTGCCTGGAGTCTCAGCTCTCTTACTTATCAGCCCCAGCATTTT once - TRBJ1-5 TRBV30
CASSRDNNQPQHF TGTGCCAGCAGCAGGGACAACAATCAGCCCCAGCATTTT - - TRBJ1-5 TRBV11-1
CATSRGGTGANSEAFF TGTGCCACCAGCAGAGGGGGGACAGGGGCGAACTCTGAAGCTTTCTTT - TRBD1 TRBJ1-1 TRBV15
CARITGQGVMYGYTF TGTGCCAGGATTACGGGACAGGGGGTTATGTATGGCTACACCTTC few TRBD1 TRBJ1-2 TRBV28
CASSEMPTYGYTF TGTGCCAGCAGTGAAATGCCAACGTATGGCTACACCTTC - - TRBJ1-2 TRBV6-1
CASGPGTVTDTQYF TGTGCTAGTGGCCCAGGGACAGTCACAGATACGCAGTATTTT - TRBD1 TRBJ2-3 TRBV12-5
CASSRDLSYEQYF TGTGCCAGCTCCCGGGACCTCTCCTACGAGCAGTACTTC once - TRBJ2-7 TRBV18
CATRGTGEGTEAFF TGTGCCACCAGAGGGACAGGGGAGGGCACTGAAGCTTTCTTT - TRBD1 TRBJ1-1 TRBV25-1
CASSEASLRAADKNSYEQYF TGTGCCAGCAGTGAAGCAAGTTTGAGAGCCGCGGACAAAAATTCCTACGAGCAGTACTTC - - TRBJ2-7 TRBV2
CASSLWTGGREAFF TGTGCCAGCAGTCTTTGGACAGGGGGCAGGGAAGCTTTCTTT - TRBD1 TRBJ1-1 TRBV6-1
CASSAGAYSGNTIYF TGTGCCAGCAGTGCAGGGGCTTACTCTGGAAACACCATATATTTT - - TRBJ1-3 TRBV2
CATSRDFGANVLTF TGTGCCACCAGCAGAGATTTCGGGGCCAACGTCCTGACTTTC once - TRBJ2-6 TRBV15
CASSQPGRTYEQYF TGCGCCAGCAGCCAGCCGGGACGTACCTACGAGCAGTACTTC - - TRBJ2-7 TRBV4-1
CASNGGGYGGELFF TGTGCCAGCAACGGCGGGGGGTACGGCGGGGAGCTGTTTTTT - TRBD2 TRBJ2-2 TRBV11-1
CASKSLWETEAFF TGTGCCAGCAAATCCCTTTGGGAGACTGAAGCTTTCTTT few - TRBJ1-1 TRBV6-1
CASSAGFAGFF TGTGCCAGCAGTGCAGGGTTTGCTGGGTTCTTC - - TRBJ2-1 TRBV6-1
CASSPPQETQYF TGTGCCAGCTCACCTCCTCAAGAGACCCAGTACTTC - - TRBJ2-5 TRBV18